Shown below are 5 T cell receptor beta chains from a single sample sequenced in a study of cytomegalovirus exposure and HLA in healthy donors. Both 60 Vbeta primers and 13 Jbeta primers went into the PCR. Sequencing was performed with immunoSEQ multiplex PCR; in TCRdb, only in-frame clones are kept and a portion is missing. The table includes over 70,000 clones, under 90% detected once. The sample was PBMCs. Receptor source: a man in his fifties in good health and CMV-seropositive.

V and J are TRBV6-5 and TRBJ1-3; D is uncertain. V was shortened by 0 bases and J by 4 bases, with 4 bases between the two germline ends. Per germline, CDR1 MNHEY and CDR2 SVGAGI. The CDR3 totals 13 residues. As DNA, the CDR3 is TGTGCCAGCAGTTACTCTTCGGGAAACACCATATATTTT. It translates to CASSYSSGNTIYF.

The chain uses TRBV30 and TRBJ2-5; perhaps TRBD2 as D (5 bases). The CDR3 spans 14 residues. Germline loops: CDR1 GTSNPN, CDR2 SVGIG (reference sequence). V gave up 2 bases and J gave up 3 bases, with 13 bases separating them. The CDR3 here is CAWSTYSGKETQYF. The CDR3 nucleotides are TGTGCCTGGAGTACCTACTCGGGGAAAGAGACCCAGTACTTC.

The V and J genes are TRBV7-9 and TRBJ2-2; 8 bases match TRBD2. The CDR3 length is 18 residues. V dropped 0 bases and J dropped 2; count of bases not matched to a gene: 8. Germline V gives CDR1 SEHNR, CDR2 FQNEAQ (reference sequence). CDR3 bases: TGTGCCAGCAGCTTAGCGCTAAGTGCGGGAGGTAACACCGGGGAGCTGTTTTTT. Protein: CASSLALSAGGNTGELFF.

The chain combines TRBV7-9 with TRBJ2-3, with TRBD2 matching 7 bases. Germline-derived CDR1 and CDR2 are SEHNR and FQNEAQ (reference sequence). Germline trimming cut 3 bases from V and 2 bases from J; bases unmatched to any gene: 5. The CDR3 contains 15 residues. The CDR3 protein is CASSLQLANTDTQYF. DNA of the CDR3: TGTGCCAGCAGCTTGCAACTAGCGAACACAGATACGCAGTATTTT.

The CDR3 protein is CASGPGGGRNTQYF. The CDR3 bases are TGTGCTAGTGGCCCGGGGGGGGGCAGGAATACGCAGTATTTT. The V and J genes are TRBV12-5 and TRBJ2-3, with 8 bases matching TRBD2. Germline loops: CDR1 LGHNT, CDR2 FRNRAP. The CDR3 runs 14 residues. V lost 6 bases to trimming and J lost 7 bases; unmatched junction nucleotides: 9. The variable domain in full, with the rest retrieved from reference TRBV12-5 and TRBJ2-3, is DARVTQTPRHKVTEMGQEVTMRCQPILGHNTVFWYRQTMMQGLELLAYFRNRAPLDDSGMPKDRFSAEMPDATLATLKIQPSEPRDSAVYFCASGPGGGRNTQYFGPGTRLTVL.